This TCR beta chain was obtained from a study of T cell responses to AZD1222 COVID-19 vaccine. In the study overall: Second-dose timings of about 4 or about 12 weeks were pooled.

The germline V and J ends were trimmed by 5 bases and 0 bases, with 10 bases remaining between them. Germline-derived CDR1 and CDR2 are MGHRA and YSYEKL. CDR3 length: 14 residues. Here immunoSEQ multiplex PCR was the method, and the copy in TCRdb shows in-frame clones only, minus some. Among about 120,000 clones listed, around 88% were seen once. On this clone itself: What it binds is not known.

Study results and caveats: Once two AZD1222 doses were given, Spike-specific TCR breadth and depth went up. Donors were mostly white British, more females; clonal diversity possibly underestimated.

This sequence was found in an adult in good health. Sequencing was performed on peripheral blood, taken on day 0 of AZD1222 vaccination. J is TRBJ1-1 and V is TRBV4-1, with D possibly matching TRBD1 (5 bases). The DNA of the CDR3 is TGCGCCAGCAGCGCGACAGCTTTGAACACTGAAGCTTTCTTT. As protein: CASSATALNTEAFF.